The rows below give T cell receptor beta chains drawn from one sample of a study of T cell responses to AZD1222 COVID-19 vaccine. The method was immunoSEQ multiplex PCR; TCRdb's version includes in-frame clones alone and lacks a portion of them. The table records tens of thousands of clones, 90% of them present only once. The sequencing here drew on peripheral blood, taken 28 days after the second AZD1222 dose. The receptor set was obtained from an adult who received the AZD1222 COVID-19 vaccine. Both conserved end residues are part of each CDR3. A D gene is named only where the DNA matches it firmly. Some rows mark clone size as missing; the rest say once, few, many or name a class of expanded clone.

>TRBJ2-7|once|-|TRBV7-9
CASSLGGYSYEQYF
TGTGCCAGCAGCTTAGGGGGGTACTCCTACGAGCAGTACTTC
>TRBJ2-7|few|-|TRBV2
CASEGGSWDSYEQYF
TGTGCCAGCGAGGGGGGCAGTTGGGACTCCTACGAGCAGTACTTC
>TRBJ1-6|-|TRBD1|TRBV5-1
CASSLAGTGGSPLHF
TGCGCCAGCAGCTTAGCCGGGACAGGAGGCTCACCCCTCCACTTT
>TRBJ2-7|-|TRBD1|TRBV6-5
CASPRDRVGYEQYF
TGTGCCAGCCCGCGGGACAGGGTCGGCTACGAGCAGTACTTC
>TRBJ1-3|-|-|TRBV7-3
CASSLRGAEAGNTIYF
TGTGCCAGCAGCTTAAGAGGAGCAGAGGCTGGAAACACCATATATTTT
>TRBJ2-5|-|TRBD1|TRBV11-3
CANSPSGTVQETQYF
TGTGCCAACAGCCCCAGTGGGACAGTCCAAGAGACCCAGTACTTC
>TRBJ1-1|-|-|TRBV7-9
CASSPQGSNTEAFF
TGTGCCAGCAGCCCGCAGGGCTCGAACACTGAAGCTTTCTTT
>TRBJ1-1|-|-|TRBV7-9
CASSLALGNTEAFF
TGTGCCAGCAGCTTAGCGCTAGGGAACACTGAAGCTTTCTTT
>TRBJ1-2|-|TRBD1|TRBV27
CASSTTGYYGYTF
TGTGCCAGCAGCACGACAGGGTACTATGGCTACACCTTC
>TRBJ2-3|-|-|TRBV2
CASRAGGVTDTQYF
TGTGCCAGCAGAGCCGGGGGAGTCACAGATACGCAGTATTTT
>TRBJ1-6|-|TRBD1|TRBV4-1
CASSQATGENSPLHF
TGCGCCAGCAGCCAAGCTACAGGGGAGAATTCACCCCTCCACTTT
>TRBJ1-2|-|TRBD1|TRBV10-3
CAISGPYRGLVYGYTF
TGTGCCATCAGTGGACCTTACAGGGGGCTAGTCTATGGCTACACCTTC
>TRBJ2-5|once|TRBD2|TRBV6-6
CASSSVSGREETQYF
TGTGCCAGCAGTTCGGTATCGGGGAGGGAAGAGACCCAGTACTTC
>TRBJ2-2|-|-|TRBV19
CASRQPGGELFF
TGTGCCAGTAGACAGCCTGGGGGGGAGCTGTTTTTT
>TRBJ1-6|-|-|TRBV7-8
CASTAAASYNSPLHF
TGTGCCAGCACCGCCGCCGCCTCCTATAATTCACCCCTCCACTTT
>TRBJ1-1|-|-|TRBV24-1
CATSDFKNTEAFF
TGTGCCACCAGTGACTTCAAGAACACTGAAGCTTTCTTT
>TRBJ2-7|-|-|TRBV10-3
CAIKGPEDEQYF
TGTGCCATCAAAGGCCCGGAAGACGAGCAGTACTTC
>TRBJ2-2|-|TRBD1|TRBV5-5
CASSLTGGRELFF
TGTGCCAGCAGCTTGACAGGGGGCCGGGAGCTGTTTTTT
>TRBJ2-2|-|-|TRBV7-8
CASRPNANTGELFF
TGTGCCAGCAGACCAAATGCGAACACCGGGGAGCTGTTTTTT
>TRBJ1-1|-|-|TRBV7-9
CASSVPGQLDTEAFF
TGTGCCAGCAGCGTACCTGGACAGTTAGACACTGAAGCTTTCTTT
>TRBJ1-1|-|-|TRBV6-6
CASSFGGTEAFF
TGTGCCAGCAGTTTTGGGGGCACTGAAGCTTTCTTT
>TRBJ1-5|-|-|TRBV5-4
CASSQDGSNQPQHF
TGTGCCAGCAGCCAGGACGGTAGCAATCAGCCCCAGCATTTT
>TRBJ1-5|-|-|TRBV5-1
CASSLTLNGETQHF
TGCGCCAGCAGCTTGACCCTCAATGGAGAGACCCAGCATTTT
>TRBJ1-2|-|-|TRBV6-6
CASSYEDPYGYTF
TGTGCCAGCAGTTACGAGGACCCATATGGCTACACCTTC
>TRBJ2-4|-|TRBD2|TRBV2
CASGWTSRAKNIQYF
TGTGCCAGCGGTTGGACTAGCCGAGCCAAAAACATTCAGTACTTC
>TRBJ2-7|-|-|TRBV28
CASSLFAGGNPRSYEQYF
TGTGCCAGCAGTTTATTTGCGGGTGGGAACCCCCGTTCCTACGAGCAGTACTTC
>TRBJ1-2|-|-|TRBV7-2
CASSLDGGATYGYTF
TGTGCCAGCAGCTTAGACGGGGGGGCGACCTATGGCTACACCTTC
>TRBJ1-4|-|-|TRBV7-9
CASSLGSGPNEKLFF
TGTGCCAGCAGCTTAGGCTCGGGTCCTAATGAAAAACTGTTTTTT
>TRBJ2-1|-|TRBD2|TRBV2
CASSSGLAAYNEQFF
TGTGCCAGCAGCTCGGGACTAGCGGCATACAATGAGCAGTTCTTC
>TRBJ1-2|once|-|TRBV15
CATSRVDPGPGYTF
TGTGCCACCAGCAGAGTGGATCCAGGCCCTGGCTACACCTTC
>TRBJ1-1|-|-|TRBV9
CASSSPRTEAFF
TGTGCCAGCAGCTCCCCGCGGACTGAAGCTTTCTTT
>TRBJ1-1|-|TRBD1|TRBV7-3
CASSLGTGDNAFF
TGTGCCAGCAGCCTCGGGACAGGGGACAACGCTTTCTTT
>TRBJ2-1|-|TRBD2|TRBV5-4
CASSSWTSGTRSYNEQFF
TGTGCCAGCAGCTCGTGGACTAGCGGGACCCGCTCCTACAATGAGCAGTTCTTC
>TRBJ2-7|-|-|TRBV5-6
CASSFRGYHSYEQYF
TGTGCCAGCAGCTTCAGGGGTTATCACTCCTACGAGCAGTACTTC
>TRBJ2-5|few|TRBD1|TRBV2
CATVRDRTTQETQYF
TGTGCCACCGTCCGGGACAGGACAACCCAAGAGACCCAGTACTTC
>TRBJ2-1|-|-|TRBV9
CASSVVDGPWDEQFF
TGTGCCAGCAGCGTAGTTGACGGGCCGTGGGATGAGCAGTTCTTC
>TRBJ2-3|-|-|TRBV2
CASTLMRGDTQYF
TGTGCCAGCACGCTGATGAGAGGAGATACGCAGTATTTT
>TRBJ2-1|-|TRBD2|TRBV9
CASSVDGGVEQFF
TGTGCCAGCAGCGTTGACGGGGGGGTAGAACAGTTCTTC
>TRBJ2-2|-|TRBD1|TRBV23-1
CASSYGTGGLPGELFF
TGCGCCAGCAGTTATGGGACAGGGGGCCTACCCGGGGAGCTGTTTTTT
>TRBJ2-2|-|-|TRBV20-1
CSASFRVGELFF
TGCAGTGCTAGTTTCAGGGTCGGGGAGCTGTTTTTT
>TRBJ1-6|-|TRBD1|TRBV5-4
CASSGATGGADSPLHF
TGTGCCAGCAGCGGTGCTACAGGGGGAGCTGATTCACCCCTCCACTTT
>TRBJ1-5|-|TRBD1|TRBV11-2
CASSSSGTGYNQPQHF
TGTGCCAGCAGCTCCTCCGGGACAGGGTACAATCAGCCCCAGCATTTT
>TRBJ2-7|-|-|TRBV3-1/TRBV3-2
CASSQDYALTGYEQYF
TGTGCCAGCAGCCAAGATTATGCACTGACGGGCTACGAGCAGTACTTC
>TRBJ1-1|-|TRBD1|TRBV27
CASSLSGQVYMNTEAFF
TGTGCCAGCAGTTTATCCGGACAGGTTTACATGAACACTGAAGCTTTCTTT
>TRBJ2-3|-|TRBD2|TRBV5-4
CASTSRVAGADTQYF
TGTGCCAGCACCTCCCGGGTAGCGGGAGCAGATACGCAGTATTTT
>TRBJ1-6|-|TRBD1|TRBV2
CASSERGDDRGGNSPLHF
TGTGCCAGCAGTGAAAGAGGGGACGACAGGGGAGGCAATTCACCCCTCCACTTT
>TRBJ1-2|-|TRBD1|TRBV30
CAWSPLATGGYGYTF
TGTGCCTGGAGCCCCCTAGCCACAGGGGGATATGGCTACACCTTC
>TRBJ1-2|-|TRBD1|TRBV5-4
CASSLSGGGYGYTF
TGTGCCAGCAGCTTGTCAGGGGGCGGCTATGGCTACACCTTC
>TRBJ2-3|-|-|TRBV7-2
CASSTSTDTQYF
TGTGCCAGCAGCACCAGCACAGATACGCAGTATTTT
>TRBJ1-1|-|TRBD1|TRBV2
CASIGTGGIGTEAFF
TGTGCCAGCATAGGGACAGGGGGAATTGGCACTGAAGCTTTCTTT
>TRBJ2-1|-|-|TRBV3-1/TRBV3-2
CASSQRGGDYNEQFF
TGTGCCAGCAGCCAAAGGGGGGGGGACTACAATGAGCAGTTCTTC